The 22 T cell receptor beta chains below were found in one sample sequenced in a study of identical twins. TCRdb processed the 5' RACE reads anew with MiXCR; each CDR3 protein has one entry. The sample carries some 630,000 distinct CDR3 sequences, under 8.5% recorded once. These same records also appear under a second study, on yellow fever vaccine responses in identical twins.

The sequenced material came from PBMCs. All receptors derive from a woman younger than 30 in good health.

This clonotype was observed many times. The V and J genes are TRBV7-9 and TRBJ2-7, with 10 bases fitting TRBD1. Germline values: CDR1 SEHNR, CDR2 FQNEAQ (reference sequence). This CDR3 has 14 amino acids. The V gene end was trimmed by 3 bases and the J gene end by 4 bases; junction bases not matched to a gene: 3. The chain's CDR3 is CASSLGTGVYEQYV. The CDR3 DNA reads TGTGCCAGCAGCTTGGGGACAGGGGTTTACGAGCAGTACGTC.

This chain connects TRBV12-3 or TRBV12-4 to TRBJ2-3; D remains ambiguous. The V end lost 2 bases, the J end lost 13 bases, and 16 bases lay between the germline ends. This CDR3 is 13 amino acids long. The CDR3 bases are TGTGCCAGCAGTTTAACCCCCCTGAGCTTCAAGTATTTT. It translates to CASSLTPLSFKYF.

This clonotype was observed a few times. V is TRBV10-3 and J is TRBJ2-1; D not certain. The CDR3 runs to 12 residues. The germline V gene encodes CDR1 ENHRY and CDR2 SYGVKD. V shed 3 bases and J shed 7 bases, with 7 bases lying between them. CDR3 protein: CAISERANEQFF. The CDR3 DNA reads TGTGCCATCAGTGAAAGGGCAAATGAGCAGTTCTTC.

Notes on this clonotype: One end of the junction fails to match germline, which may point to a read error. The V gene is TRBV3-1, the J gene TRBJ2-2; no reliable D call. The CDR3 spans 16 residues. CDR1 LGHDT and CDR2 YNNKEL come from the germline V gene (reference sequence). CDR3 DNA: TGTGCCAGCTGCCAAATTGCCCAAGCGAACACCGGGGAGCTGTTTTTT. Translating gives CASCQIAQANTGELFF. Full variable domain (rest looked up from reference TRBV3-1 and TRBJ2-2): DTAVSQTPKYLVTQMGNDKSIKCEQNLGHDTMYWYKQDSKKFLKIMFSYNNKELIINETVPNRFSPKSPDKAHLNLHINSLELGDSAVYFCASCQIAQANTGELFFGEGSRLTVL.

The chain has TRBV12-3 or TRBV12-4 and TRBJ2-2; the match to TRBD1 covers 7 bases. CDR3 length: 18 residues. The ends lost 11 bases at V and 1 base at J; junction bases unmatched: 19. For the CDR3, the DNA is TGTGCCTTCTGTCCCCGGGACAGTCCTCTGGAGAACACCGGGGAGCTGTTTTTT. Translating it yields CAFCPRDSPLENTGELFF.

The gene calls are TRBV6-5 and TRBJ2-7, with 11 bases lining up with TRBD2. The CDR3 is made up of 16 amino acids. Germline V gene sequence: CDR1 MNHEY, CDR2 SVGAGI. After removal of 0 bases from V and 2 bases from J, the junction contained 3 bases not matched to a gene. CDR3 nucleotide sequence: TGTGCCAGCAGTTACTCCCTAGCGGGAGGAGCCTACGAGCAGTACTTC. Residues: CASSYSLAGGAYEQYF.

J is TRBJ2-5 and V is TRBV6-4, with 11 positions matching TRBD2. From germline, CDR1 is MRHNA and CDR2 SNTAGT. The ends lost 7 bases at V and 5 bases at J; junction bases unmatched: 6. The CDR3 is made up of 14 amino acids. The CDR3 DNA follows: TGTGCCAGCACCATACTAGCGGGGGTTGAGACCCAGTACTTC. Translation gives CASTILAGVETQYF.

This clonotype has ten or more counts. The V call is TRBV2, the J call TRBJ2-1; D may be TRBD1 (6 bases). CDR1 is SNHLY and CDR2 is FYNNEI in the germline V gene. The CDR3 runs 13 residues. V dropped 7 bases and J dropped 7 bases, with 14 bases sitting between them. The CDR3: CASNTGLWNEQFF. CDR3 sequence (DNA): TGTGCCAGCAACACAGGGTTGTGGAATGAGCAGTTCTTC.

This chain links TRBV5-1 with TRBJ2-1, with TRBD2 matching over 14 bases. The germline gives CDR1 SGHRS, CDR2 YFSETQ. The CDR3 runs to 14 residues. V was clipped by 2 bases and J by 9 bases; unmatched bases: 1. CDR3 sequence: CASSFGTSGGEQFF. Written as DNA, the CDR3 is TGCGCCAGCAGCTTCGGGACTAGCGGGGGTGAGCAGTTCTTC.

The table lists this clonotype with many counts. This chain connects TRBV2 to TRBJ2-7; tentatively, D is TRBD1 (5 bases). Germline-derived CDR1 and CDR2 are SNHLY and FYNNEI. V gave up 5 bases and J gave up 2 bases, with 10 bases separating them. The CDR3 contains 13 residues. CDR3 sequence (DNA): TGTGCCAGCAGTCAGGGAAAAGCCTACGAGCAGTACGTC. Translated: CASSQGKAYEQYV.

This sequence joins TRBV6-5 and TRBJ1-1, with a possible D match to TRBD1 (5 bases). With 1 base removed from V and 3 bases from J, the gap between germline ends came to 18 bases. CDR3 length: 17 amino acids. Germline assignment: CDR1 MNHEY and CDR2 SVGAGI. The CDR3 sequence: CASSYFKSRVQDTEAFF. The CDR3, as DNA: TGTGCCAGCAGTTACTTCAAATCCAGGGTGCAAGACACTGAAGCTTTCTTT.

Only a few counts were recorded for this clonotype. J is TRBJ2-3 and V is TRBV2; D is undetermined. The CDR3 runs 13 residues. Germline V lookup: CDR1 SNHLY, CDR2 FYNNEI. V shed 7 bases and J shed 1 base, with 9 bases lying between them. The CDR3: CASTVRRTDTQYF. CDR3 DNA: TGTGCCAGCACCGTCCGACGCACAGATACGCAGTATTTT.

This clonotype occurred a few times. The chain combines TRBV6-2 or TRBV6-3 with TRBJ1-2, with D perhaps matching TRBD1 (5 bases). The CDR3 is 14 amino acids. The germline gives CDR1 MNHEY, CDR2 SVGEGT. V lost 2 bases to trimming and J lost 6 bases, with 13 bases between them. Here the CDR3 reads CASSYEGRRDGYTF. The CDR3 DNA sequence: TGTGCCAGCAGTTACGAGGGGCGTCGTGATGGCTACACCTTC.

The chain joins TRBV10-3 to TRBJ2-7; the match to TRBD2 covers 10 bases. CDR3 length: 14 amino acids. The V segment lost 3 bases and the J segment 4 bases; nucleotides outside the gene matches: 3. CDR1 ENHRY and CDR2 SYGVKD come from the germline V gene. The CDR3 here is CAISDGSGGYEQYF. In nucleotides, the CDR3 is TGTGCCATCAGTGACGGTAGCGGGGGGTACGAGCAGTACTTC.

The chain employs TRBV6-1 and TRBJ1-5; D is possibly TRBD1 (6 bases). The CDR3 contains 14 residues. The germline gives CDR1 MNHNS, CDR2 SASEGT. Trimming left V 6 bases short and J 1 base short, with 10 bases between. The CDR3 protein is CASRQGGSNQPQHF. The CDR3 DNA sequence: TGTGCCAGCAGACAGGGTGGGAGCAATCAGCCCCAGCATTTT.

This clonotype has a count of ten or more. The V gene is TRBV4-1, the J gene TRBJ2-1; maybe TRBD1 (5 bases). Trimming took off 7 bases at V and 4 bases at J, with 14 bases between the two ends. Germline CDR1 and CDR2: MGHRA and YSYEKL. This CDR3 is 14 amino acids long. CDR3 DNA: TGCGCCAGCACTTTGACAGTGCAATACAATGAGCAGTTCTTC. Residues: CASTLTVQYNEQFF.

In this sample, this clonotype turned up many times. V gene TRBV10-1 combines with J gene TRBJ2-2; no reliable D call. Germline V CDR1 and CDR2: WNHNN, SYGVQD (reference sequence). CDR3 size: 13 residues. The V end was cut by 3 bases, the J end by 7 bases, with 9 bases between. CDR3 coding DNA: TGCGCCAGCAGTGATCTTAATGGCGGGGAGCTGTTTTTT. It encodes CASSDLNGGELFF.

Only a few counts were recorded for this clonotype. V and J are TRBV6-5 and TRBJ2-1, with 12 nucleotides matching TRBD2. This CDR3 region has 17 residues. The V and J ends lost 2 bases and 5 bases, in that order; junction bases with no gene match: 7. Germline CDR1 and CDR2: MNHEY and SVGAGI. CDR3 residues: CASSYTTSGRLHNEQFF. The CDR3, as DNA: TGTGCCAGCAGTTACACGACTAGCGGGAGATTACACAATGAGCAGTTCTTC.

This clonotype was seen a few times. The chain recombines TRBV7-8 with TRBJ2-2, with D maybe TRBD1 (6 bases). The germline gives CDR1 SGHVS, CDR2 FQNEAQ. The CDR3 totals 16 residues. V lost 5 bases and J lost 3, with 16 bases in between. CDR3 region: CASSAVGGRDTGELFF. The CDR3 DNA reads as TGTGCCAGCAGCGCAGTTGGGGGCCGGGACACCGGGGAGCTGTTTTTT. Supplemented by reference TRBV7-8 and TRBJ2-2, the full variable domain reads GAGVSQSPRYKVAKRGQDVALRCDPISGHVSLFWYQQALGQGPEFLTYFQNEAQLDKSGLPSDRFFAERPEGSVSTLKIQRTQQEDSAVYLCASSAVGGRDTGELFFGEGSRLTVL.

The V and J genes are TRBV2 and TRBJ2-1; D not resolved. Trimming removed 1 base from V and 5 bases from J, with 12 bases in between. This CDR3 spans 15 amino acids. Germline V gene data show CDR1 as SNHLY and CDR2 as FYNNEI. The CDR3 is CASSEGRPLDNEQFF. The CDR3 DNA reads TGTGCCAGCAGTGAAGGCAGGCCCCTGGACAATGAGCAGTTCTTC.

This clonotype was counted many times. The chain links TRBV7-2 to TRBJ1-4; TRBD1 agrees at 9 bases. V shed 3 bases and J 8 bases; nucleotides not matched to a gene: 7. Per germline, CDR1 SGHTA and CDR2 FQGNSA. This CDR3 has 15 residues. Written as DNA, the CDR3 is TGTGCCAGCAGCTTTACAGGGGGCGTGGGGGAAAAACTGTTTTTT. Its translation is CASSFTGGVGEKLFF.

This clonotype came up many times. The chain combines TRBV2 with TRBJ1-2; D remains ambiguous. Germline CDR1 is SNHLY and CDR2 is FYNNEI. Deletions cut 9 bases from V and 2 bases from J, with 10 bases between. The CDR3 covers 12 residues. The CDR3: CARDRENYGYTF. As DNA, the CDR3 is TGTGCCAGGGACCGGGAGAACTATGGCTACACCTTC.